This T cell receptor (beta chain) was obtained from a study of response to subunit inactivated influenza vaccine. Comment on this clonotype: Antigen: not known.

The V and J ends lost 5 bases and 3 bases respectively, with 14 bases between them. There are 13 residues in the CDR3. Germline V gene sequence: CDR1 SQVTM, CDR2 ANQGSEA. TCRdb itself ran the RT-PCR reads through MiXCR, one entry per CDR3 protein. The table has over 400,000 distinct CDR3 sequences, about 10% seen once. Findings of the study overall: Each seasonal flu vaccination may recruit only limited new T cells, authors suggested.

This specimen consisted of PBMCs from blood, obtained around seven weeks after vaccination. The chain uses TRBV29-1 and TRBJ2-7; weak D call: TRBD1 (6 bases). This receptor was taken from a man aged 50 to 60 who received an inactivated influenza vaccine. CDR3 coding DNA: TGCAGCGTTAGTACAGGGCGCATCTACGAGCAGTACTTC. It specifies CSVSTGRIYEQYF.